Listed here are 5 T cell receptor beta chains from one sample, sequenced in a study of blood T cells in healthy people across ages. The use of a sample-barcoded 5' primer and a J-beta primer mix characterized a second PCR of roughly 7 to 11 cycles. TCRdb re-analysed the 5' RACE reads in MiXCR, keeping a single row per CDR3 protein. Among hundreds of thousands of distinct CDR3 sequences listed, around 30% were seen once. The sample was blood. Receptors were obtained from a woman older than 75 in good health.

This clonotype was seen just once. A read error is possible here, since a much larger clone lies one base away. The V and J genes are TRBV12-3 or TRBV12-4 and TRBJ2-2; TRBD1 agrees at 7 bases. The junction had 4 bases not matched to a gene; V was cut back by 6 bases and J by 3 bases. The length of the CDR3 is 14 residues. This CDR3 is CASRRGTDTGELFF. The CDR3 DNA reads TGTGCCAGCAGGAGAGGGACAGACACCGGGGAGCTGTTTTTT.

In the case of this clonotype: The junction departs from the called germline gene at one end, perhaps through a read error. CDR3 region: CASSRDRGETRYF. CDR3 coding DNA: TGTGCCAGCAGCCGCGACAGGGGCGAGACCCGGTACTTC. The V gene is TRBV7-2, the J gene TRBJ2-5, with TRBD1 matching over 8 bases. The CDR3 spans 13 residues. Germline-derived CDR1 and CDR2 are SGHTA and FQGNSA.

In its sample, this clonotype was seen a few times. The CDR3 loop is CSARDHRSAGVNSPLHF. In nucleotides, the CDR3 is TGCAGTGCTAGAGATCATCGGTCGGCAGGGGTTAATTCACCCCTCCACTTT. The chain employs TRBV20-1 and TRBJ1-6, with a tentative D call TRBD1 (6 bases). V was trimmed by 0 bases and J by 6 bases, leaving 18 bases between them. Germline V gene sequence: CDR1 DFQATT, CDR2 SNEGSKA (reference sequence). CDR3 length equals 17 residues.

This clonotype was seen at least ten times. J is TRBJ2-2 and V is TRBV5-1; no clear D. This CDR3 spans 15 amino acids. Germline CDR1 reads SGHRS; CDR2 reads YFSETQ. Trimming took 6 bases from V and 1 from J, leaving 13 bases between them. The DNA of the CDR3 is TGCGCCAGCACGAGACTGCAGGTGAACACCGGGGAGCTGTTTTTT. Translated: CASTRLQVNTGELFF.

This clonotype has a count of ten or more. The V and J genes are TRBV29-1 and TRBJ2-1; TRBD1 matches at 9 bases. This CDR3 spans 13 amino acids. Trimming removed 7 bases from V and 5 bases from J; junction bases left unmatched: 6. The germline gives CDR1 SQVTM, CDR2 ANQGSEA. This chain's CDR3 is CSGGTGNNNEQFF. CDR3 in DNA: TGCAGCGGGGGGACAGGGAACAACAATGAGCAGTTCTTC.